The rows below give T cell receptor beta chains drawn from one sample of a study of Graves' ophthalmopathy and Graves' hyperthyroidism. TCRdb itself ran the multiplex PCR reads through MiXCR, one entry per CDR3 protein. The sample lists 600,000 to 650,000 distinct CDR3 sequences; over 20% were seen once. Sequenced material: peripheral blood. These receptors were obtained from a young woman with stable Graves' hyperthyroidism. Some clones in this sample may be carry-over from other donors' samples. Both conserved end residues are part of each CDR3. The D gene is left open where the match is weak. Some rows have no size entry. The others give once, few or many, or a class for an expanded clone.

CDR3 length,D gene,clone size,V gene,CDR3 protein
14,-,-,TRBV28,CASTIQGNNYGYTF
14,-,many,TRBV12-3/TRBV12-4,CASSFYQMNTEAFF
13,-,many,TRBV2,CASNDFVGTEAFF
17,-,-,TRBV11-1,CASSLDVSSKLQETQYF
12,-,-,TRBV28,CASSLQESGYTF
14,TRBD2,-,TRBV12-3/TRBV12-4,CASSLERELYEQYF
12,-,many,TRBV12-3/TRBV12-4,CASSHGRREQYF
14,TRBD1,many,TRBV12-5,CASGLGDRNTEAFF
17,TRBD2,many,TRBV11-2,CASSLESTGLGASEQYF
15,TRBD1,-,TRBV6-5,CACGYSRQGDSPLHF
19,-,-,TRBV11-1,CASSLVGGSAISASYEQYF
13,-,many,TRBV20-1,CSAMPLTRNEQYF
13,-,many,TRBV7-2,CASRPGLLGTQYF